One and the same sample provided the 27 T cell receptor beta chains below, sequenced in a study of blood T cell repertoires in COVID-19. Clones were read by immunoSEQ multiplex PCR, and TCRdb kept only the in-frame ones, dropping some. The sample lists 150,000 or so clones, about 79% occurring once. Sequenced: peripheral blood. The receptors derive from a woman aged 80 or over with acute or convalescent COVID-19.

This rearrangement joins TRBV29-1 to TRBJ1-4; tentatively, D is TRBD1 (5 bases). Looked up from germline, CDR1 is SQVTM and CDR2 is ANQGSEA. V was pared by 6 bases and J by 8 bases, with 16 bases between. The CDR3 has 13 amino acids. CDR3 amino acids: CSVPGLGGEKLFF. CDR3 in DNA: TGCAGCGTCCCGGGACTCGGGGGAGAAAAACTGTTTTTT.

The V call is TRBV4-1, the J call TRBJ1-2; D ambiguous. V was cut by 0 bases and J by 0 bases, with 11 bases left in between. Germline lookup yields CDR1 MGHRA and CDR2 YSYEKL. CDR3 length: 16 amino acids. The DNA for the CDR3 is TGCGCCAGCAGCCAAGATCCGGCAGGTCCTAACTATGGCTACACCTTC. It specifies CASSQDPAGPNYGYTF.

This chain uses TRBV6-5 with TRBJ2-5, with 9 nucleotides matching TRBD1. Germline assignment: CDR1 MNHEY and CDR2 SVGAGI. V was clipped by 4 bases and J by 1 base; unmatched bases: 1. The CDR3 consists of 14 residues. This chain's CDR3 is CASSLTGGQETQYF. For the CDR3, the DNA is TGTGCCAGCAGTTTGACAGGGGGCCAAGAGACCCAGTACTTC.

V is TRBV5-4 and J is TRBJ2-1; D is undetermined. V was shortened by 4 bases and J by 9 bases, with 8 bases between the two germline ends. The germline gives CDR1 SGHNT, CDR2 YYREEE (reference sequence). The CDR3 has 11 residues. The CDR3 here is CASSRGVEQFF. The CDR3 coding sequence is TGTGCCAGCAGCCGAGGAGTTGAGCAGTTCTTC. The full variable domain, in which reference TRBV5-4 and TRBJ2-1 provide the parts outside the CDR3, is ETGVTQSPTHLIKTRGQQVTLRCSSQSGHNTVSWYQQALGQGPQFIFQYYREEENGRGNFPPRFSGLQFPNYSSELNVNALELDDSALYLCASSRGVEQFFGPGTRLTVL.

This chain uses TRBV27 with TRBJ1-1; 9 bases agree with TRBD1. Germline values: CDR1 MNHEY, CDR2 SMNVEV (reference sequence). The CDR3 length is 14 residues. The V segment lost 6 bases and the J segment 5 bases; nucleotides outside the gene matches: 7. CDR3 loop: CASRITGGGTEAFF. For the CDR3, the DNA is TGTGCCAGCAGAATAACAGGGGGCGGAACTGAAGCTTTCTTT.

For the CDR3, the DNA is TGTGCCAGCAGTTACCACGGACTAGCGGGGATAACCTACGAGCAGTACTTC. This encodes CASSYHGLAGITYEQYF. V gene TRBV6-2 or TRBV6-3 combines with J gene TRBJ2-7; TRBD2 matches at 12 bases. The CDR3 runs to 17 residues. Germline CDR1 reads MNHEY; CDR2 reads SVGEGT. V was pared by 2 bases and J by 2 bases, with 7 bases of the junction left unmatched.

This chain connects TRBV7-3 to TRBJ1-2; 8 nucleotides align to TRBD1. From germline, CDR1 is SGHTA and CDR2 FQGTGA. V shed 5 bases and J 3 bases; nucleotides not matched to a gene: 8. The CDR3 runs to 15 residues. The CDR3 region is CASSPLDRADYGYTF. The CDR3, as DNA: TGTGCCAGCAGCCCGCTGGACAGGGCGGACTATGGCTACACCTTC.

The gene calls are TRBV7-2 and TRBJ2-1, with 11 bases fitting TRBD1. Germline CDR1 SGHTA, CDR2 FQGNSA. CDR3 length: 15 amino acids. Trimming cost V 5 bases and J 5 bases; bases outside gene matches: 5. CDR3 in amino acids: CASSPRDRGNNEQFF. CDR3 bases: TGTGCCAGCAGCCCCCGGGACAGGGGGAACAATGAGCAGTTCTTC.

The CDR3 region has the DNA TGTGCCAGCAGCTTGGGGAACAGGGGGAACACTGAAGCTTTCTTT. This translates into CASSLGNRGNTEAFF. This sequence joins TRBV5-6 and TRBJ1-1; 7 bases are a match to TRBD1. The CDR3 consists of 15 residues. J gave up 1 base and V 0 bases, and 3 bases lay outside the gene matches. Germline loops: CDR1 SGHDT, CDR2 YYEEEE.

This chain uses TRBV2 with TRBJ1-1; D possibly corresponds to TRBD1 (5 bases). The germline CDR1 and CDR2 sequences are SNHLY and FYNNEI. This CDR3 region has 16 residues. Trimming stripped 3 bases from V and 3 bases from J, with 17 bases between. The CDR3 DNA is TGTGCCAGCAGTGACAGGGCTAAGGGGTTTTACACTGAAGCTTTCTTT. Translation: CASSDRAKGFYTEAFF.

The rearrangement uses TRBV4-3 and TRBJ2-5; TRBD2 aligns across 8 bases. The CDR3 contains 14 residues. J was trimmed by 7 bases and V by 3 bases; bases with no gene match: 7. CDR1 LGHNA and CDR2 YSLEER come from the germline V gene. The CDR3 spells CASSQPGLGGTQYF. DNA of the CDR3: TGCGCCAGCAGCCAGCCGGGACTAGGGGGGACCCAGTACTTC.

The rearrangement links TRBV6-1 to TRBJ1-5; 11 bases fit TRBD1. The CDR3 sequence is 16 residues long. The V and J ends lost 3 bases and 7 bases, in that order; junction bases with no gene match: 8. The germline V gene has CDR1 MNHNS and CDR2 SASEGT. The DNA for the CDR3 is TGTGCCAGCAGTGACCGGGACAGGGGGACCGAGCAGCCCCAGCATTTT. As protein: CASSDRDRGTEQPQHF.

The rearrangement uses TRBV7-2 and TRBJ2-5, with 10 bases fitting TRBD1. This CDR3 comprises 15 residues. The V gene end was trimmed by 5 bases and the J gene end by 4 bases; junction bases not matched to a gene: 7. The germline CDR1 and CDR2 sequences are SGHTA and FQGNSA. The CDR3 DNA reads as TGTGCCAGCAGCCGGGACAGGGGTTTGGGAGAGACCCAGTACTTC. Its protein product is CASSRDRGLGETQYF.

V and J are TRBV19 and TRBJ2-3; the match to TRBD2 covers 15 bases. J lost 4 bases, V lost 8 bases, and 4 bases had no gene match. The CDR3 sequence is 15 residues long. The germline V gene has CDR1 LNHDA and CDR2 SQIVND (reference sequence). The CDR3 coding sequence is TGTGCCAGTGGGACTAGCGGGGGGAAGTCAGATACGCAGTATTTT. This translates into CASGTSGGKSDTQYF. Looking up the rest from reference TRBV19 and TRBJ2-3 gives the full variable domain: DGGITQSPKYLFRKEGQNVTLSCEQNLNHDAMYWYRQDPGQGLRLIYYSQIVNDFQKGDIAEGYSVSREKKESFPLTVTSAQKNPTAFYLCASGTSGGKSDTQYFGPGTRLTVL.

The chain carries TRBV2 and TRBJ2-3; D unclear. This CDR3 contains 12 residues. The germline V and J ends were trimmed by 4 bases and 7 bases, with 9 bases remaining between them. Germline assignment: CDR1 SNHLY and CDR2 FYNNEI. Written as DNA, the CDR3 is TGTGCCAGCAGTGTCCAGGCATATACGCAGTATTTT. Its protein product is CASSVQAYTQYF.

The chain joins TRBV19 to TRBJ1-5; 11 positions agree with TRBD1. From germline, CDR1 is LNHDA and CDR2 SQIVND (reference sequence). The CDR3 sequence is 17 residues long. The junction had 8 bases not matched to a gene; V was cut back by 0 bases and J by 7 bases. The CDR3 bases are TGTGCCAGTAGTATAGATTTTCGGACAGGGGGCAGACAGCCCCAGCATTTT. It translates to CASSIDFRTGGRQPQHF.

The chain joins TRBV6-6 to TRBJ1-6, with a tentative D call TRBD1 (5 bases). The germline V and J ends were trimmed by 10 bases and 7 bases, with 14 bases remaining between them. This CDR3 is built from 13 residues. Germline V lookup: CDR1 MNHNY, CDR2 SVGAGI (reference sequence). The CDR3 DNA is TGTGCCACCTACACCAGGGAAAATTCACCCCTCCACTTT. Translated: CATYTRENSPLHF.

The chain has TRBV19 and TRBJ2-7; 8 bases are shared with TRBD1. J gave up 8 bases and V 3 bases, and 12 bases lay outside the gene matches. The CDR3 is 15 amino acids. From germline, CDR1 is LNHDA and CDR2 SQIVND (reference sequence). The CDR3 region is CASSMTGTGGFQQYF. The DNA of the CDR3 is TGTGCCAGTAGTATGACCGGGACAGGCGGTTTTCAGCAGTACTTC.

The V and J genes are TRBV5-1 and TRBJ1-3; 12 bases agree with TRBD1. The ends lost 4 bases at V and 2 bases at J; junction bases unmatched: 13. The CDR3 sequence is 19 residues long. CDR1 is SGHRS and CDR2 is YFSETQ in the germline V gene. The DNA for the CDR3 is TGCGCCAGCAGCCCACCTCCAGGGGACAGGGGGCTTACTGGAAACACCATATATTTT. Protein product: CASSPPPGDRGLTGNTIYF.

The chain combines TRBV19 with TRBJ1-4; 8 nucleotides match TRBD1. Germline CDR1 reads LNHDA; CDR2 reads SQIVND (reference sequence). The ends lost 3 bases at V and 8 bases at J; junction bases unmatched: 8. The CDR3 loop spans 15 amino acids. CDR3 DNA sequence: TGTGCCAGTAGTATCCAACTGGACAGGGTGGAAAAACTGTTTTTT. Its translation is CASSIQLDRVEKLFF.

The rearrangement links TRBV19 to TRBJ1-2; TRBD1 matches 7 bases. Germline lookup yields CDR1 LNHDA and CDR2 SQIVND (reference sequence). The CDR3 is 16 amino acids. V lost 1 base and J lost 2; bases outside the gene matches: 7. CDR3 DNA sequence: TGTGCCAGTAGTATAGCCCCCGGGACAGCAAACTATGGCTACACCTTC. This encodes CASSIAPGTANYGYTF.

The chain has TRBV2 and TRBJ2-7, with D maybe TRBD1 (5 bases). V shed 7 bases and J shed 6 bases, with 16 bases lying between them. Germline values: CDR1 SNHLY, CDR2 FYNNEI. The CDR3 is 13 amino acids. CDR3 amino acids: CASNGQGRTEQYF. The DNA for the CDR3 is TGTGCCAGCAATGGGCAGGGCCGCACCGAGCAGTACTTC. Based on the CDR3 plus reference TRBV2 and TRBJ2-7, the full variable domain is EPEVTQTPSHQVTQMGQEVILRCVPISNHLYFYWYRQILGQKVEFLVSFYNNEISEKSEIFDDQFSVERPDGSNFTLKIRSTKLEDSAMYFCASNGQGRTEQYFGPGTRLTVT.

The CDR3 is CAIRNGSAYEQYF. CDR3 bases: TGTGCCATCAGAAACGGGAGTGCCTACGAGCAGTACTTC. V and J are TRBV10-3 and TRBJ2-7; TRBD2 is a possible D gene (6 bases). The germline gives CDR1 ENHRY, CDR2 SYGVKD. The V end lost 6 bases, the J end lost 2 bases, and 11 bases lay between the germline ends. The CDR3 is made up of 13 amino acids.

This sequence joins TRBV19 and TRBJ1-1; 10 bases align to TRBD1. With 3 bases clipped from V and 3 bases from J, the junction kept 4 bases outside the gene matches. Germline assignment: CDR1 LNHDA and CDR2 SQIVND (reference sequence). This CDR3 is 15 amino acids long. The CDR3, as DNA: TGTGCCAGTAGTATTGGAGGGACAGGGGACACTGAAGCTTTCTTT. It codes for CASSIGGTGDTEAFF.

The rearrangement links TRBV20-1 to TRBJ2-4, with TRBD2 matching over 7 bases. The V segment lost 5 bases and the J segment 7 bases; nucleotides outside the gene matches: 2. Germline V CDR1 and CDR2: DFQATT, SNEGSKA (reference sequence). CDR3 length: 11 residues. CDR3 in amino acids: CSALGGNIQYF. CDR3 sequence (DNA): TGCAGTGCTTTGGGGGGGAACATTCAGTACTTC.

The rearrangement links TRBV2 to TRBJ1-2; D perhaps matches TRBD1 (5 bases). Deletions cut 2 bases from V and 8 bases from J, with 12 bases between. The CDR3 is made up of 13 amino acids. The V gene's germline CDR1 is SNHLY and CDR2 FYNNEI. CDR3: CASSEQGGGGYTF. CDR3 DNA sequence: TGTGCCAGCAGTGAACAGGGAGGCGGCGGCTACACCTTC. Using reference TRBV2 and TRBJ1-2 for the parts outside the CDR3, the full variable domain is EPEVTQTPSHQVTQMGQEVILRCVPISNHLYFYWYRQILGQKVEFLVSFYNNEISEKSEIFDDQFSVERPDGSNFTLKIRSTKLEDSAMYFCASSEQGGGGYTFGSGTRLTVV.

In its sample, this clone was seen once. J is TRBJ2-7 and V is TRBV6-5, with 8 positions matching TRBD1. The junction had 5 bases not matched to a gene; V was cut back by 4 bases and J by 0 bases. The CDR3 totals 15 residues. CDR1 is MNHEY and CDR2 is SVGAGI in the germline V gene. Here the CDR3 DNA reads TGTGCCAGCAGTTGGACAGGGTCGAGCTCCTACGAGCAGTACTTC. Encoded protein: CASSWTGSSSYEQYF.